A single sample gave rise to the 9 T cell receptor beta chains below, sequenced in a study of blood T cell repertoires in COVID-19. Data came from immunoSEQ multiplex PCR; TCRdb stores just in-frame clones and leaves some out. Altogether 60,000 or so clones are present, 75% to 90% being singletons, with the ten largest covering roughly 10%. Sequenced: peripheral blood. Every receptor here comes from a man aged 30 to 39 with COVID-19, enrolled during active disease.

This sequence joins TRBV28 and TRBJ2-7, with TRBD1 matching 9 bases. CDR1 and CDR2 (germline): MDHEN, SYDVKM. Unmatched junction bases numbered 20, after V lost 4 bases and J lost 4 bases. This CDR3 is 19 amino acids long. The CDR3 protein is CASSSSGTGITALYYEQYF. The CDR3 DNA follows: TGTGCCAGCAGTTCGTCCGGGACAGGGATTACGGCGCTCTATTACGAGCAGTACTTC. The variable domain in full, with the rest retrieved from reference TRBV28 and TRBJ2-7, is DVKVTQSSRYLVKRTGEKVFLECVQDMDHENMFWYRQDPGLGLRLIYFSYDVKMKEKGDIPEGYSVSREKKERFSLILESASTNQTSMYLCASSSSGTGITALYYEQYFGPGTRLTVT.

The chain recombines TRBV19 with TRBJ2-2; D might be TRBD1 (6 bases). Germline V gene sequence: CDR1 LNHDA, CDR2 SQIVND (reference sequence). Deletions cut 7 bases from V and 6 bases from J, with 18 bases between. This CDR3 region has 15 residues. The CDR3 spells CASTTAQGLPGELFF. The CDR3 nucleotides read TGTGCCAGTACTACCGCGCAGGGGCTACCCGGGGAGCTGTTTTTT.

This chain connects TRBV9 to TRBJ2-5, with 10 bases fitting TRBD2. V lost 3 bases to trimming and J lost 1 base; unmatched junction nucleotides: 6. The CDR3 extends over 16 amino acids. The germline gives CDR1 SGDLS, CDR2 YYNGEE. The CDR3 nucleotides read TGTGCCAGCAGCGCCGGGGGACTAGCGCCCCAAGAGACCCAGTACTTC. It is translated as CASSAGGLAPQETQYF.

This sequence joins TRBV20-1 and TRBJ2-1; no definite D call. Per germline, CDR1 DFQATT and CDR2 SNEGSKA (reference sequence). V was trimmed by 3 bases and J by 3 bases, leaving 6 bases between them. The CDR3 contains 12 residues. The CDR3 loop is CSASPRYNEQFF. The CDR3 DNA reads TGCAGTGCTAGTCCCCGCTACAATGAGCAGTTCTTC.

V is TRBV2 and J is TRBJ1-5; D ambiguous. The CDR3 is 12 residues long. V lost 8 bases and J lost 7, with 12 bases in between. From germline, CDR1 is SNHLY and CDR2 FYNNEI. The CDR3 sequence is CASGSQTQPQHF. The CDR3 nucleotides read TGTGCCAGCGGATCACAGACCCAGCCCCAGCATTTT.

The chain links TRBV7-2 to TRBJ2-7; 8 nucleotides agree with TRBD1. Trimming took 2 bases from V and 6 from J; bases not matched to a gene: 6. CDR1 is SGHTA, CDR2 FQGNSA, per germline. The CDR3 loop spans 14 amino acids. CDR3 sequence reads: CASSLLQGAAEQYF. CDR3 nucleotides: TGTGCCAGCAGCTTACTGCAGGGGGCAGCCGAGCAGTACTTC.

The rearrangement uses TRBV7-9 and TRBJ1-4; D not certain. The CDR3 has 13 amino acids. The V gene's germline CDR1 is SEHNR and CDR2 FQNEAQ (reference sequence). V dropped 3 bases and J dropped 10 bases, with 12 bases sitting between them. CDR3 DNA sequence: TGTGCCAGCAGCTTGCCTACCCGGGGAAAACTGTTTTTT. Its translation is CASSLPTRGKLFF. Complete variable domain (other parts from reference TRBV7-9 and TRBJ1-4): DTGVSQNPRHKITKRGQNVTFRCDPISEHNRLYWYRQTLGQGPEFLTYFQNEAQLEKSRLLSDRFSAERPKGSFSTLEIQRTEQGDSAMYLCASSLPTRGKLFFGSGTQLSVL.

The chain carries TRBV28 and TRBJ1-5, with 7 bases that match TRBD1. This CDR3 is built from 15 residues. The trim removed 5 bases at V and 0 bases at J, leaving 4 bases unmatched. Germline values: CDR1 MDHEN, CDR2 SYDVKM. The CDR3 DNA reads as TGTGCCAGCAGTATCTACAGGGGTAGCAATCAGCCCCAGCATTTT. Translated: CASSIYRGSNQPQHF.

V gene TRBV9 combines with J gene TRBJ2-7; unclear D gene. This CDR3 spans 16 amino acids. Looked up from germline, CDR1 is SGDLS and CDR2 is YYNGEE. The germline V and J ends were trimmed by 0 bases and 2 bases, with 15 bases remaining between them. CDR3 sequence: CASSVASQSTAYEQYF. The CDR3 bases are TGTGCCAGCAGCGTAGCTTCCCAGAGTACAGCCTACGAGCAGTACTTC.